Each of the 13 T cell receptor beta chains below was sequenced from the same sample in a study of blood T cell repertoires in COVID-19. Generated by immunoSEQ multiplex PCR, the TCRdb table keeps only in-frame clones and is missing some. The data show about 210,000 clones, with approximately 75% seen just once and approximately 8.7% held by the top ten. What was sequenced was PBMCs or T cells enriched from blood (not recorded which). The receptors stem from a middle-aged man who had recovered from COVID-19.

The gene calls are TRBV5-1 and TRBJ1-3; TRBD1 matches at 8 bases. This CDR3 has 17 residues. Germline values: CDR1 SGHRS, CDR2 YFSETQ. V lost 0 bases, J lost 0 bases, and 5 bases stayed unmatched. In DNA, the CDR3 is TGCGCCAGCAGCTTGGCGGGACAGGCGGGCTCTGGAAACACCATATATTTT. This encodes CASSLAGQAGSGNTIYF.

This clone was seen just once. The J gene is TRBJ2-7, the V gene TRBV14; D is ambiguous. This CDR3 is built from 15 residues. Germline loops: CDR1 SGHDN, CDR2 FVKESK. V lost 0 bases and J 0 bases, leaving 9 bases between the germline ends. The CDR3 region has the DNA TGTGCCAGCAGCCAAGAACTCAAGAGCTCCTACGAGCAGTACTTC. This codes for CASSQELKSSYEQYF.

This clone has just one count. The V and J genes are TRBV29-1 and TRBJ2-1, with D perhaps TRBD1 (6 bases). The CDR3 is 17 residues long. Germline V lookup: CDR1 SQVTM, CDR2 ANQGSEA. The V end was cut by 1 base, the J end by 0 bases, with 16 bases between. The CDR3 DNA reads as TGCAGCGTTGAAGGAGGGACACCTTACAGCTCCTACAATGAGCAGTTCTTC. It encodes CSVEGGTPYSSYNEQFF.

The chain carries TRBV24-1 and TRBJ1-2, with 7 positions matching TRBD1. Trimming removed 4 bases from V and 6 bases from J; junction bases left unmatched: 13. Germline CDR1 and CDR2: KGHDR and SFDVKD. This CDR3 contains 16 residues. The CDR3 nucleotides are TGTGCCACCAGTGAGACCGGACAGGAGGGGTTGGATGGCTACACCTTC. It yields the protein CATSETGQEGLDGYTF.

This clone was counted once. The J gene is TRBJ1-6, the V gene TRBV4-2, with D possibly TRBD1 on 6 matching bases. From germline, CDR1 is LGHNA and CDR2 YNFKEQ. The germline V and J ends were trimmed by 0 bases and 10 bases, with 19 bases remaining between them. The CDR3 covers 17 residues. CDR3 loop: CASSQDSRGQNGSPLHF. CDR3 coding DNA: TGTGCCAGCAGCCAAGATAGCAGGGGCCAAAATGGATCACCCCTCCACTTT.

The chain combines TRBV6-6 with TRBJ1-1, with 10 bases that match TRBD1. The CDR3 contains 15 residues. V gave up 0 bases and J gave up 4 bases; unmatched junction bases: 2. Looked up from germline, CDR1 is MNHNY and CDR2 is SVGAGI (reference sequence). The CDR3: CASSYSRTGGTEAFF. As DNA, the CDR3 is TGTGCCAGCAGTTACTCACGGACAGGGGGCACTGAAGCTTTCTTT.

The chain employs TRBV6-2 or TRBV6-3 and TRBJ2-5, with 9 bases lining up with TRBD1. Per the germline V gene, CDR1 is MNHEY and CDR2 is SVGEGT. V trimming: 2 bases; J trimming: 1 base; junction bases outside the gene matches: 11. CDR3 length: 18 amino acids. CDR3 in amino acids: CASSYRTGEGSTQETQYF. The DNA of the CDR3 is TGTGCCAGCAGTTACCGGACAGGGGAAGGTAGTACCCAAGAGACCCAGTACTTC.

The genes are TRBV24-1 and TRBJ1-5, with 10 bases fitting TRBD1. The CDR3 spans 15 residues. The germline V gene encodes CDR1 KGHDR and CDR2 SFDVKD. The ends lost 4 bases at V and 6 bases at J; junction bases unmatched: 5. The chain's CDR3 is CATSDAGQGGQPQHF. The CDR3 coding sequence is TGTGCCACCAGTGACGCAGGACAGGGGGGTCAGCCCCAGCATTTT.

The chain employs TRBV2 and TRBJ1-4, with no clear D. The V end was cut by 7 bases, the J end by 0 bases, with 12 bases between. CDR3 length equals 15 residues. Germline values: CDR1 SNHLY, CDR2 FYNNEI. CDR3 nucleotides: TGTGCCAGCACCTTAGACATTGCAACTAATGAAAAACTGTTTTTT. Encoded protein: CASTLDIATNEKLFF. The entire variable domain, with the rest obtained from reference TRBV2 and TRBJ1-4, is as follows: EPEVTQTPSHQVTQMGQEVILRCVPISNHLYFYWYRQILGQKVEFLVSFYNNEISEKSEIFDDQFSVERPDGSNFTLKIRSTKLEDSAMYFCASTLDIATNEKLFFGSGTQLSVL.

The V gene is TRBV12-3 or TRBV12-4, the J gene TRBJ1-2; maybe TRBD1 (5 bases). CDR3 length: 12 residues. The germline V and J ends were trimmed by 7 bases and 4 bases, with 10 bases remaining between them. The CDR3 here is CASTDSFYGYTF. CDR3 coding DNA: TGTGCCAGCACCGACAGTTTCTATGGCTACACCTTC.

This clone was counted many times. The CDR3 DNA sequence: TGTGCCAGCAGTTCAACAGGGGGTGACGACACTGAAGCTTTCTTT. It specifies CASSSTGGDDTEAFF. The chain couples TRBV27 to TRBJ1-1, with 8 bases that match TRBD1. J was trimmed by 3 bases and V by 4 bases; bases with no gene match: 7. The CDR3 spans 15 residues. Germline CDR1 and CDR2: MNHEY and SMNVEV (reference sequence).

V gene TRBV7-9 combines with J gene TRBJ1-1; D remains ambiguous. The CDR3 runs to 15 residues. Between the trimmed V and J ends, which lost 5 bases and 1 base, there was a span of 14 bases. Germline CDR1 is SEHNR and CDR2 is FQNEAQ (reference sequence). The CDR3 loop is CASSGIGLKNTEAFF. The CDR3 coding sequence is TGTGCCAGCAGCGGGATTGGACTAAAGAACACTGAAGCTTTCTTT. The full variable domain, completed using reference TRBV7-9 and TRBJ1-1, is DTGVSQNPRHKITKRGQNVTFRCDPISEHNRLYWYRQTLGQGPEFLTYFQNEAQLEKSRLLSDRFSAERPKGSFSTLEIQRTEQGDSAMYLCASSGIGLKNTEAFFGQGTRLTVV.

The chain recombines TRBV5-6 with TRBJ1-1; 7 bases map to TRBD1. Germline CDR1 and CDR2: SGHDT and YYEEEE. Germline trimming cut 6 bases from V and 3 bases from J; bases unmatched to any gene: 8. The CDR3 sequence is 14 residues long. The CDR3 loop reads CASKLGGTDTEAFF. CDR3 DNA sequence: TGTGCCAGCAAGTTGGGCGGGACAGACACTGAAGCTTTCTTT.